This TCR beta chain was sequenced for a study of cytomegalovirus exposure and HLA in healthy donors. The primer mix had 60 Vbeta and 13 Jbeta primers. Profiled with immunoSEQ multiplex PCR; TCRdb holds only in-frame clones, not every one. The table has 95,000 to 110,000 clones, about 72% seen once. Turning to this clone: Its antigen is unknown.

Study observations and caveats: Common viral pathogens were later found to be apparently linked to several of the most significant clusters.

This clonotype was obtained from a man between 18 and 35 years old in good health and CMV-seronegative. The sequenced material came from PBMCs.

CDR3 amino acids: CASSESWGAVETQYF. CDR3 nucleotide sequence: TGCGCCAGCAGTGAGTCTTGGGGCGCGGTGGAGACCCAGTACTTC. The V and J genes are TRBV10-2 and TRBJ2-5, with TRBD1 as a possible D gene (5 bases). The germline V gene has CDR1 WSHSY and CDR2 SAAADI. The CDR3 sequence is 15 residues long. V lost 0 bases to trimming and J lost 5 bases, with 13 bases between them.